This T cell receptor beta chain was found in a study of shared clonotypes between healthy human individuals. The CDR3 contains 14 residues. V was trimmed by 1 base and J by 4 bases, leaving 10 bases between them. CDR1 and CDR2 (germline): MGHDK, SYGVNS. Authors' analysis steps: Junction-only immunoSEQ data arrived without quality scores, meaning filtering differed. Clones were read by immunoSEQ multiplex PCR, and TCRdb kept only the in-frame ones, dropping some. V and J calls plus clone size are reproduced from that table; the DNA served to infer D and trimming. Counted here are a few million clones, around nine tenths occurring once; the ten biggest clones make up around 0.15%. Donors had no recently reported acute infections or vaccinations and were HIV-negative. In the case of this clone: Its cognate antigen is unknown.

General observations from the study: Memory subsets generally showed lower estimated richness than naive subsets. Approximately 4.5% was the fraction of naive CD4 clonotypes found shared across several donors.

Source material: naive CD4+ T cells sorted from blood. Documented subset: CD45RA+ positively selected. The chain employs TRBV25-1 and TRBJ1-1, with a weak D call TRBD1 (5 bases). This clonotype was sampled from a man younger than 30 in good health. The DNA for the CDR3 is TGTGCCAGCAGTGAATGGGGGGGACCCACTGAAGCTTTCTTT. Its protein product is CASSEWGGPTEAFF.